This T cell receptor (beta chain) was sequenced for a study of control samples from healthy donors and cancer patients. Trimming removed 0 bases at V and 2 bases at J, with 9 bases between. Germline values: CDR1 SGDLS, CDR2 YYNGEE. This CDR3 contains 15 residues. Clones were sequenced by immunoSEQ multiplex PCR, and TCRdb holds only the in-frame ones, with some missing. In the table there are 78,000 or so clones, around nine tenths of which are singletons. Sequencing was done on a sample of blood. This chain uses TRBV9 with TRBJ1-3; unclear D gene. The sequence came from a woman aged 45-59 years in good health. CDR3 amino acids: CASSVASGAGNTIYF. The CDR3 DNA sequence: TGTGCCAGCAGCGTAGCGTCTGGGGCTGGAAACACCATATATTTT.